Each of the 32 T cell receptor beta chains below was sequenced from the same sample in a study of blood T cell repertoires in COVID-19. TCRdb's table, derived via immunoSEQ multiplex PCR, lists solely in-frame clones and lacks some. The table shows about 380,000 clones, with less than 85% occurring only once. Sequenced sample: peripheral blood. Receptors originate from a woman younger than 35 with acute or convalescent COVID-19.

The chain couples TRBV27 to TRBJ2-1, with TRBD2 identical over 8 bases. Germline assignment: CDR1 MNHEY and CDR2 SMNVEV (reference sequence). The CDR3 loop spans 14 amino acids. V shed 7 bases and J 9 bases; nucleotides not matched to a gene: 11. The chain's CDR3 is CASTISRGGIEQFF. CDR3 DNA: TGTGCCAGCACCATATCCCGCGGGGGGATTGAGCAGTTCTTC.

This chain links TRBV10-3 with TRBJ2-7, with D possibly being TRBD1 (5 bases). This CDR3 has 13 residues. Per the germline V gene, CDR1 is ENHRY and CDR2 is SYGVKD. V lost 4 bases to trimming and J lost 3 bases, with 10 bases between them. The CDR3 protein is CAISAQTVYEQYF. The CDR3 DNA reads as TGTGCCATCAGTGCACAGACAGTCTACGAGCAGTACTTC.

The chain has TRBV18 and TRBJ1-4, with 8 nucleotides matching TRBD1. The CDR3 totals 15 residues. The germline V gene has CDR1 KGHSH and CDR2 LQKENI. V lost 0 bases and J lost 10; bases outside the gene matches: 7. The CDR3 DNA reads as TGTGCCAGCTCACCACCGTCAGGGGGCGAAGGAAAACTGTTTTTT. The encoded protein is CASSPPSGGEGKLFF.

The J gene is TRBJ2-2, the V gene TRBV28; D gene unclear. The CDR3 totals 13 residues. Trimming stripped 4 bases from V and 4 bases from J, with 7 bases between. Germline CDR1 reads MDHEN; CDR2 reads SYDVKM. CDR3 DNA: TGTGCCAGCAGTTCCTCTCTCACCGGGGAGCTGTTTTTT. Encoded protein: CASSSSLTGELFF.

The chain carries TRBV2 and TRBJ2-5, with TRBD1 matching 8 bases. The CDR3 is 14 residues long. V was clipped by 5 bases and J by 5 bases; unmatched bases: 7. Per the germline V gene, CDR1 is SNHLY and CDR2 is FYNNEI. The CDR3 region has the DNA TGTGCCAGCAGTAACGGACAGGGTTTGGAGACCCAGTACTTC. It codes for CASSNGQGLETQYF.

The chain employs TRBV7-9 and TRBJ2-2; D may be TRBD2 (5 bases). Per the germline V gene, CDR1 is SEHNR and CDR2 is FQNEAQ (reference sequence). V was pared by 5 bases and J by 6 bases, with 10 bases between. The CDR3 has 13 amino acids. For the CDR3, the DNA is TGTGCCAGCAGCCCTGTCGGGGCCGGGGAGCTGTTTTTT. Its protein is CASSPVGAGELFF.

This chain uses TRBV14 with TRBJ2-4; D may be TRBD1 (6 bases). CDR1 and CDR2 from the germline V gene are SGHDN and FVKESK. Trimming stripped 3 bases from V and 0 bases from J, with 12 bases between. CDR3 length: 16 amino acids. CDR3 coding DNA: TGTGCCAGCAGCCAGACAGGCTCATCAGCCAAAAACATTCAGTACTTC. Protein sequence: CASSQTGSSAKNIQYF.

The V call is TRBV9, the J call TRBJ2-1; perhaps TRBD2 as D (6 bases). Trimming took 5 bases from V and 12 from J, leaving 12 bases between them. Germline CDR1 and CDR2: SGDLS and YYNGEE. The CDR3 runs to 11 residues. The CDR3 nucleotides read TGTGCCAGCAGGGGGGGAGGACGGCAGTTCTTC. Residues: CASRGGGRQFF.

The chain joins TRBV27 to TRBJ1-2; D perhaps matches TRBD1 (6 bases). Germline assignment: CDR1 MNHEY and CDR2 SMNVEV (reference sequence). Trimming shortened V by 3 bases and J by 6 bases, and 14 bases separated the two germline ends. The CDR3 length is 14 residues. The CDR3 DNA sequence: TGTGCCAGCAGTTTTCGAGACAGGAGGAATGGCTACACCTTC. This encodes CASSFRDRRNGYTF.

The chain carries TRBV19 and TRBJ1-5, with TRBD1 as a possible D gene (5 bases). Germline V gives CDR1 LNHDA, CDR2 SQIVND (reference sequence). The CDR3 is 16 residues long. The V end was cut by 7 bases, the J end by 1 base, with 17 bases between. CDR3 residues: CASTHTGGSSNQPQHF. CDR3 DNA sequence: TGTGCCAGTACCCATACGGGGGGTTCGAGCAATCAGCCCCAGCATTTT.

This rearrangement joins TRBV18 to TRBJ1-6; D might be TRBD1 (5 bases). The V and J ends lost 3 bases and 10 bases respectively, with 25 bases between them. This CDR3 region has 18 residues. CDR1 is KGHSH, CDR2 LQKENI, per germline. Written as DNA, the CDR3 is TGTGCCAGCTCACCGCTCAGAGTCGGGGGTGAGTCTGGCTCACCCCTCCACTTT. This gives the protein CASSPLRVGGESGSPLHF.

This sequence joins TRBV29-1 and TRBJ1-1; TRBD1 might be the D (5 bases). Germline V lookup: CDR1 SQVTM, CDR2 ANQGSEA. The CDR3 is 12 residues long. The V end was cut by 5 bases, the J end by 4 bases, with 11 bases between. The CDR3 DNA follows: TGCAGCGTTATGGGACTTGTCACTGAAGCTTTCTTT. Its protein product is CSVMGLVTEAFF. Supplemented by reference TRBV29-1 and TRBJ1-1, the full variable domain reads SAVISQKPSRDICQRGTSLTIQCQVDSQVTMMFWYRQQPGQSLTLIATANQGSEATYESGFVIDKFPISRPNLTFSTLTVSNMSPEDSSIYLCSVMGLVTEAFFGQGTRLTVV.

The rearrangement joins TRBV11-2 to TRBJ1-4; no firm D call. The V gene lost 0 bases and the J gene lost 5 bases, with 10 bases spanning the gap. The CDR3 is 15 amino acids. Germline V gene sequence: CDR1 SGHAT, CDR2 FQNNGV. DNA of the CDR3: TGTGCCAGCAGCTTAGACCGGTGGTACAATGAAAAACTGTTTTTT. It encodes CASSLDRWYNEKLFF.

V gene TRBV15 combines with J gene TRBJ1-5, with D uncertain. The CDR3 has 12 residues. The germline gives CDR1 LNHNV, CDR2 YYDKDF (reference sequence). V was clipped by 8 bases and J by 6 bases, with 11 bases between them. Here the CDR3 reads CATGVGAQPQHF. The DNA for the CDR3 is TGTGCCACCGGAGTTGGTGCTCAGCCCCAGCATTTT.

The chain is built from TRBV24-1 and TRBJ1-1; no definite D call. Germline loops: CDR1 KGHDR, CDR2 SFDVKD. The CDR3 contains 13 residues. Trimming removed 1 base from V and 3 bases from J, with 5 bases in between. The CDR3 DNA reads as TGTGCCACCAGTGATTTTTCCTACACTGAAGCTTTCTTT. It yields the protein CATSDFSYTEAFF.

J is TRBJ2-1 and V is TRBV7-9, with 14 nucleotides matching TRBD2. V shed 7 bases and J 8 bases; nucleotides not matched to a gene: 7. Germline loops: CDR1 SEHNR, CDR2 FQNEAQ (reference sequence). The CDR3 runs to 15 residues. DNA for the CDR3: TGTGCCAGCAAGATCGGACTAGCGGGAGGCGATGAGCAGTTCTTC. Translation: CASKIGLAGGDEQFF.

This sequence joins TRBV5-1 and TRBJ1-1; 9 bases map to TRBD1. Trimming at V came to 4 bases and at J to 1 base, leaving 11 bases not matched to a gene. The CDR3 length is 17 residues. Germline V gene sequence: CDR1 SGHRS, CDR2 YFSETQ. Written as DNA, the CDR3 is TGCGCCAGCAGCCACATGACAGGGGGACAAAGGAACACTGAAGCTTTCTTT. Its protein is CASSHMTGGQRNTEAFF.

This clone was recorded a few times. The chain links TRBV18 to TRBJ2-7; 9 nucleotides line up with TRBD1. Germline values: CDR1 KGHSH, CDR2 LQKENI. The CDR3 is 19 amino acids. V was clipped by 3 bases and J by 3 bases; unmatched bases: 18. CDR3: CASSPGQGRGSFGLYEQYF. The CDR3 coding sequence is TGTGCCAGCTCACCCGGACAGGGGCGCGGAAGTTTTGGTCTCTACGAGCAGTACTTC.

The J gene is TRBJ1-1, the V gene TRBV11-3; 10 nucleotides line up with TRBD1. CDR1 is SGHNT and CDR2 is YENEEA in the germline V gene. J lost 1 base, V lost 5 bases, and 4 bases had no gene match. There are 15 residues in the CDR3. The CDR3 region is CASSPRQGANTEAFF. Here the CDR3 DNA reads TGTGCCAGCAGCCCCCGACAGGGGGCGAACACTGAAGCTTTCTTT.

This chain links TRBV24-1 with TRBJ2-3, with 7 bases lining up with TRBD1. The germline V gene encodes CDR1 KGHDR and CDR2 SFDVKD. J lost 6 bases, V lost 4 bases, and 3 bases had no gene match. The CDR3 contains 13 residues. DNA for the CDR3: TGTGCCACCAGTGAGGGGACAGTCGATACGCAGTATTTT. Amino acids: CATSEGTVDTQYF.

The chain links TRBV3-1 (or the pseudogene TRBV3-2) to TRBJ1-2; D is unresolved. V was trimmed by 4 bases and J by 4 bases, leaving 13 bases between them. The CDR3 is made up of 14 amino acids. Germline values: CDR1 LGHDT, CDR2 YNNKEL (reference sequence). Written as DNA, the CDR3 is TGTGCCAGCAGCCTAAACACAAATGGCTATGGCTACACCTTC. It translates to CASSLNTNGYGYTF.

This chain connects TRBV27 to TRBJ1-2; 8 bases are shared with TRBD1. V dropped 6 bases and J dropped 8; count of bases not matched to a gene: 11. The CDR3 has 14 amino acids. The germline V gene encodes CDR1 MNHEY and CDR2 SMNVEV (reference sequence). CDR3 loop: CASSPLIGTGGYTF. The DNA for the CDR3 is TGTGCCAGCAGCCCATTAATCGGGACAGGAGGCTACACCTTC.

The CDR3 loop is CASSPPAGTQYF. Here the CDR3 DNA reads TGTGCCAGCAGCCCCCCTGCCGGTACGCAGTATTTT. V is TRBV11-3 and J is TRBJ2-3; unclear D gene. V gave up 5 bases and J gave up 8 bases, with 11 bases separating them. The CDR3 spans 12 residues. The germline CDR1 and CDR2 sequences are SGHNT and YENEEA.

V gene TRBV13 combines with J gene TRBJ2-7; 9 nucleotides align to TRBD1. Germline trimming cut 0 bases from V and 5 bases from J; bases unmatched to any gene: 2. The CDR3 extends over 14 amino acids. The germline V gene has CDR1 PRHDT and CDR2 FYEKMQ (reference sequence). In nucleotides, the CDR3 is TGTGCCAGCAGCTTAGGACAGGGGGCGGACGAGCAGTACTTC. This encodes CASSLGQGADEQYF.

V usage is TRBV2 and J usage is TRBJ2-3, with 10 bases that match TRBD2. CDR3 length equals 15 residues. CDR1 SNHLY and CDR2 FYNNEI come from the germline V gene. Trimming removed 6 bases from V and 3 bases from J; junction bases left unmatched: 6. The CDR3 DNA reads TGTGCCAGCAGGGCTCTAGCGGGGGTTACAGATACGCAGTATTTT. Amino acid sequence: CASRALAGVTDTQYF.

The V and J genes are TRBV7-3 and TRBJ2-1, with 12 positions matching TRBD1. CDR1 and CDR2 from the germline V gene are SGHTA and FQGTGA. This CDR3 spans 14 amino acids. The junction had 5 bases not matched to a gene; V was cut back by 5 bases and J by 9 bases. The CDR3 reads CASSPGQGAREQFF. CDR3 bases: TGTGCCAGCAGCCCGGGACAGGGGGCGCGTGAGCAGTTCTTC.

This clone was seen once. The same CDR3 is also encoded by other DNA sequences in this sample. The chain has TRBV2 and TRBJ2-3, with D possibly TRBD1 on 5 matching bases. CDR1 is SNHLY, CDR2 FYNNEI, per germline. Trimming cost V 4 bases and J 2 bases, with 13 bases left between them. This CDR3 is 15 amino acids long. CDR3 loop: CASSVGQGDTDTQYF. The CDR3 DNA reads TGTGCCAGCAGTGTCGGTCAGGGTGACACAGATACGCAGTATTTT.

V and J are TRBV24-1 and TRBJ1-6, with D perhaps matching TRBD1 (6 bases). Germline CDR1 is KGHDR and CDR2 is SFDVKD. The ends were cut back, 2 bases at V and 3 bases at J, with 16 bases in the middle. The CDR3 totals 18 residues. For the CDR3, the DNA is TGTGCCACCAGTGATTCTACAGGGATGAATTACTATAATTCACCCCTCCACTTT. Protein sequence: CATSDSTGMNYYNSPLHF.

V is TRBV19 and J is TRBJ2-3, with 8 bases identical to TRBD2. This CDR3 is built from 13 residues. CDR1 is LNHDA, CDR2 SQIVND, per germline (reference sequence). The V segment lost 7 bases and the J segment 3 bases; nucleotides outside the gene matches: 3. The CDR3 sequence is CASKAGATDTQYF. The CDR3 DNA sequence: TGTGCCAGTAAAGCGGGGGCTACAGATACGCAGTATTTT.

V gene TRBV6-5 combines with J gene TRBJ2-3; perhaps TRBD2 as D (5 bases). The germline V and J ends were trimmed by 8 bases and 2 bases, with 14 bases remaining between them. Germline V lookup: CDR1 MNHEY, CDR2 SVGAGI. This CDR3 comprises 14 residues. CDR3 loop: CASCQAGPTDTQYF. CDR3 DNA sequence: TGTGCCAGCTGCCAGGCGGGTCCCACAGATACGCAGTATTTT.

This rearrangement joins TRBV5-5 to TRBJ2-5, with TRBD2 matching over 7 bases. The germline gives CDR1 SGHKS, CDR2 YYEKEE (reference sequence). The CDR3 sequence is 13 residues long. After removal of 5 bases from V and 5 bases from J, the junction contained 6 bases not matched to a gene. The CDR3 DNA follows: TGTGCCAGCAGTTCGACTAGCTTTGAGACCCAGTACTTC. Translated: CASSSTSFETQYF.

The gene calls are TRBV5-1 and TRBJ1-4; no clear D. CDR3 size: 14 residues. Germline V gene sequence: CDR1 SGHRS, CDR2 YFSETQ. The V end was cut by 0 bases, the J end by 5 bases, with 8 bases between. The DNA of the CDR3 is TGCGCCAGCAGCTTGGACAGAATGAATGAAAAACTGTTTTTT. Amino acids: CASSLDRMNEKLFF.